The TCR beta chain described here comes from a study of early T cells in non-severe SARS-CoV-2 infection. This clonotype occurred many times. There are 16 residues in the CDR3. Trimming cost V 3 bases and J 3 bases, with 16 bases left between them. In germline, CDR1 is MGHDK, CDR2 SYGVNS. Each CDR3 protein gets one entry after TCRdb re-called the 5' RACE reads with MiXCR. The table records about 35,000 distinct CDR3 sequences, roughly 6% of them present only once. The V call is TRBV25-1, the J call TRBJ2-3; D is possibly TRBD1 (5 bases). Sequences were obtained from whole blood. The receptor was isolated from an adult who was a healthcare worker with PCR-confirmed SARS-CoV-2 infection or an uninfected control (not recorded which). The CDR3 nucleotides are TGTGCCAGCAGTGACTCGTTAGGGGTCGGGACAGATACGCAGTATTTT. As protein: CASSDSLGVGTDTQYF.